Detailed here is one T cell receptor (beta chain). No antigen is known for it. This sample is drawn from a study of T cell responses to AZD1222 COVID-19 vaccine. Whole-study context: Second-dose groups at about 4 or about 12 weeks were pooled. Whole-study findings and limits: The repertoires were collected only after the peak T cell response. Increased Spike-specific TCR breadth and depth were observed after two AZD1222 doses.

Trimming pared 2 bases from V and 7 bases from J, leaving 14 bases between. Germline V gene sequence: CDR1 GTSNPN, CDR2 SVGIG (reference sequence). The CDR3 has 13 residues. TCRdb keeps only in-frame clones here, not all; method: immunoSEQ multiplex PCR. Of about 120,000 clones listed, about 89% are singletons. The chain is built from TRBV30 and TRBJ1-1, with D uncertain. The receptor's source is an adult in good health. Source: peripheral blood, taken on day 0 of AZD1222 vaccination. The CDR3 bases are TGTGCCTGGAGTAGTTCCGGGGTTGGTGAAGCTTTCTTT. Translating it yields CAWSSSGVGEAFF.